These 11 T cell receptor beta chains share one sample of origin, sequenced in a study of shared clonotypes between healthy human individuals. Repertoires were generated with immunoSEQ multiplex PCR, while TCRdb's copy carries only in-frame clones and drops some. The sample includes around 980,000 clones, 70% to 80% of them seen just once. Sequencing was done on a sample of memory CD4+ T cells from PBMCs. The subset here: CD45RA-negative fraction. The receptors originated from a man between 18 and 35 years old in good health. Some clones in this sample may be carry-over from other donors' samples.

This clone turned up a few times. This chain links TRBV28 with TRBJ2-5; D may be TRBD1 (6 bases). The CDR3 loop spans 15 amino acids. From germline, CDR1 is MDHEN and CDR2 SYDVKM. V was shortened by 6 bases and J by 3 bases, with 17 bases between the two germline ends. CDR3: CASRVQGQAEETQYF. CDR3 nucleotide sequence: TGTGCCAGCAGAGTACAGGGCCAGGCAGAAGAGACCCAGTACTTC.

The rearrangement uses TRBV11-2 and TRBJ2-1; D call uncertain. Germline V gives CDR1 SGHAT, CDR2 FQNNGV. This CDR3 comprises 14 residues. Trimming stripped 4 bases from V and 3 bases from J, with 10 bases between. The CDR3 nucleotides are TGTGCCAGCAGCTCCCTAGGAGACTACAATGAGCAGTTCTTC. Its translation is CASSSLGDYNEQFF.

This clone was detected once. The chain is built from TRBV4-3 and TRBJ2-7; TRBD2 agrees at 10 bases. Trimming removed 3 bases from V and 3 bases from J; junction bases left unmatched: 8. The CDR3 loop spans 16 amino acids. CDR1 and CDR2 (germline): LGHNA, YSLEER. This CDR3 is CASSQGLAGDIYEQYF. CDR3 bases: TGCGCCAGCAGCCAGGGTCTAGCGGGAGATATCTACGAGCAGTACTTC.

The rearrangement joins TRBV7-8 to TRBJ2-7; TRBD2 matches at 7 bases. Germline-derived CDR1 and CDR2 are SGHVS and FQNEAQ. V shed 3 bases and J 5 bases; nucleotides not matched to a gene: 10. The CDR3 runs 15 residues. The CDR3 loop reads CASSFMGTGGHEQYF. The CDR3 DNA reads as TGTGCCAGCAGCTTTATGGGGACGGGAGGTCACGAGCAGTACTTC.

This rearrangement joins TRBV15 to TRBJ1-1, with D hard to call. V was cut by 0 bases and J by 1 base, with 6 bases left in between. The CDR3 spans 14 residues. CDR1 and CDR2 (germline): LNHNV, YYDKDF (reference sequence). The DNA for the CDR3 is TGTGCCACCAGCAGAGAAGGGAGGAACACTGAAGCTTTCTTT. It specifies CATSREGRNTEAFF.

V and J are TRBV5-1 and TRBJ1-1, with TRBD1 identical over 10 bases. Germline values: CDR1 SGHRS, CDR2 YFSETQ. J lost 0 bases, V lost 0 bases, and 2 bases had no gene match. The CDR3 is 16 amino acids. The CDR3 region is CASSLGQGAMNTEAFF. DNA for the CDR3: TGCGCCAGCAGCTTGGGACAGGGGGCCATGAACACTGAAGCTTTCTTT.

The chain has TRBV4-3 and TRBJ2-3; D not resolved. V was cut by 2 bases and J by 2 bases, with 14 bases left in between. The V gene's germline CDR1 is LGHNA and CDR2 YSLEER. This CDR3 has 16 residues. The CDR3 nucleotides read TGCGCCAGCAGCCAAACGGGCGGAATCTCCACAGATACGCAGTATTTT. Amino acids: CASSQTGGISTDTQYF.

This clone was counted between two and nine times. This rearrangement joins TRBV13 to TRBJ1-1; 8 bases are shared with TRBD1. CDR1 is PRHDT and CDR2 is FYEKMQ in the germline V gene (reference sequence). The CDR3 length is 14 residues. With 6 bases clipped from V and 1 base from J, the junction kept 4 bases outside the gene matches. In DNA form, the CDR3 reads TGTGCCAGCAGGACAGGGGCGAGGAACACTGAAGCTTTCTTT. Protein sequence: CASRTGARNTEAFF.

The chain is built from TRBV5-4 and TRBJ2-7, with 8 bases aligning to TRBD2. The DNA end is a closer match to TRBJ2-1, so the J assignment may be wrong. The CDR3 extends over 15 amino acids. CDR1 and CDR2 (germline): SGHNT, YYREEE (reference sequence). The CDR3 loop is CASSSPSVRGGEQFF. CDR3 nucleotide sequence: TGTGCCAGCAGCTCCCCCAGCGTCCGGGGGGGTGAGCAGTTCTTC.

A single count supports this clone. The V gene is TRBV2, the J gene TRBJ2-5; D unclear. The CDR3 is 10 residues long. The germline V and J ends were trimmed by 5 bases and 8 bases, with 6 bases remaining between them. Per germline, CDR1 SNHLY and CDR2 FYNNEI. The DNA of the CDR3 is TGTGCCAGCAGTCCAAGTACCCAGTACTTC. This sequence encodes CASSPSTQYF.

Details on this clone: In the same sample, other DNA sequences code for this CDR3. The genes are TRBV7-8 and TRBJ2-7, with a possible D match to TRBD1 (6 bases). Germline-derived CDR1 and CDR2 are SGHVS and FQNEAQ. The CDR3 sequence is 13 residues long. The ends were cut back, 2 bases at V and 2 bases at J, with 7 bases in the middle. In nucleotides, the CDR3 is TGTGCCAGCAGCTTAACAGGGACCTACGAGCAGTACTTC. Translating it yields CASSLTGTYEQYF.